The rows below give T cell receptor beta chains drawn from one sample of a study of shared clonotypes between healthy human individuals. Clones were read by immunoSEQ multiplex PCR, and TCRdb kept only the in-frame ones, dropping some. The sample carries roughly 1,000,000 clones, 75% to 85% recorded once. The sequenced sample consisted of memory CD4+ T cells from PBMCs. The source is a man aged 18-30 years in good health. Some clones in this sample may be carry-over from other donors' samples. Both conserved end residues are part of each CDR3. D genes are given only for firm matches. Rows may omit the clone size; those that give it use once, few, many or a size class.

D	V	size	J	CDR3	DNA
-	TRBV5-1	-	TRBJ1-4	CASSLAGSTNEKLFF	TGCGCCAGCAGCTTGGCAGGGTCTACTAATGAAAAACTGTTTTTT
-	TRBV2	-	TRBJ1-2	CASRKGRINYGYTF	TGTGCCAGCAGAAAAGGGCGGATTAACTATGGCTACACCTTC
-	TRBV7-3	-	TRBJ1-1	CASSPRLGGGMNTEAFF	TGTGCCAGCAGCCCACGACTGGGGGGCGGCATGAACACTGAAGCTTTCTTT
TRBD1	TRBV30	-	TRBJ2-7	CAWGLRDRVIF	TGTGCCTGGGGGCTCCGGGACAGGGTGATTTTC
-	TRBV4-3	-	TRBJ2-3	CASSQARGADTQYF	TGCGCCAGCAGCCAAGCCAGGGGGGCAGATACGCAGTATTTT
-	TRBV25-1	-	TRBJ1-5	CASSESTGLNQPQHF	TGTGCCAGCAGTGAGTCAACAGGTCTCAATCAGCCCCAGCATTTT
TRBD1	TRBV5-1	-	TRBJ1-1	CASSLAGGGTEAFF	TGCGCCAGCAGCTTGGCAGGGGGCGGCACTGAAGCTTTCTTT
TRBD1	TRBV6-1	-	TRBJ2-5	CASSRGRGETQYF	TGTGCCAGCAGCAGGGGGCGCGGGGAGACCCAGTACTTC
-	TRBV7-3	few	TRBJ2-5	CASSLNVGQETQYF	TGTGCCAGCAGCTTAAACGTCGGTCAAGAGACCCAGTACTTC
-	TRBV7-2	-	TRBJ2-3	CASSLDTQYF	TGTGCCAGCAGCCTCGATACGCAGTATTTT
TRBD2	TRBV7-9	-	TRBJ2-1	CASSLGLAGVGSYNEQFF	TGTGCCAGCAGCTTGGGACTAGCGGGAGTCGGCTCCTACAATGAGCAGTTCTTC
-	TRBV5-4	-	TRBJ1-2	CASSADRWSYTF	TGTGCCAGCAGCGCAGACAGGTGGAGCTACACCTTC
-	TRBV15	-	TRBJ1-5	CATSRGTVDSNQPQHF	TGTGCCACCAGCAGAGGGACGGTCGATAGCAATCAGCCCCAGCATTTT
TRBD1	TRBV7-3	once	TRBJ1-1	CASIFLDRGDTEAFF	TGTGCCAGCATTTTCTTGGACAGGGGGGACACTGAAGCTTTCTTT
-	TRBV11-3	-	TRBJ2-3	CASSLDRWDTQYF	TGTGCCAGCAGCTTAGATCGGTGGGATACGCAGTATTTT
-	TRBV28	many	TRBJ1-1	CASRPLRGRVNTEAFF	TGTGCCAGCAGACCTCTTCGCGGGCGCGTGAACACTGAAGCTTTCTTT
TRBD1	TRBV5-1	-	TRBJ2-1	CASSLGGRSYNEQFF	TGCGCCAGCAGCTTAGGGGGCAGGTCCTACAATGAGCAGTTCTTC
-	TRBV29-1	-	TRBJ2-5	CSVVPGTQETQYF	TGCAGCGTTGTCCCCGGGACCCAAGAGACCCAGTACTTC
TRBD1	TRBV28	-	TRBJ1-2	CASSQPPGQLANYGYTF	TGTGCCAGCAGTCAACCCCCGGGACAGCTTGCTAACTATGGCTACACCTTC
-	TRBV29-1	-	TRBJ2-1	CSGGLRGYNEQFF	TGCAGCGGTGGCCTTAGGGGGTACAATGAACAGTTCTTC
TRBD1	TRBV28	-	TRBJ2-5	CASSWTGGRETQYF	TGTGCCAGCAGCTGGACAGGGGGCCGTGAGACCCAGTACTTC
TRBD1	TRBV2	once	TRBJ2-2	CASRTGGNTGELFF	TGTGCCAGCAGAACAGGGGGGAACACCGGGGAGCTGTTTTTT
-	TRBV5-1	-	TRBJ2-7	CASSLGPGLPEQYF	TGCGCCAGCAGCTTGGGGCCGGGGTTACCCGAGCAGTACTTC
TRBD2	TRBV7-6	once	TRBJ2-3	CASSLSAGGFSDTQYF	TGTGCCAGCAGCTTATCCGCGGGAGGGTTTTCAGATACGCAGTATTTT